This TCR beta chain was sequenced for a study of identical twins. TCRdb re-called the 5' RACE reads with MiXCR, one entry per CDR3 protein. The table lists approximately 250,000 distinct CDR3 sequences, 5% to 7% of them singletons, with 13% to 15% in the top ten. This CDR3 spans 14 amino acids. After removal of 4 bases from V and 5 bases from J, the junction contained 5 bases not matched to a gene. The germline gives CDR1 LGHNT, CDR2 FRNRAP. This clonotype was picked up many times. The sample was also reused in another study, on T cells expressing NK-cell markers.

The sequence derives from a woman under 30 in good health. The sample comprised CD8+ T cells sorted from blood. The chain carries TRBV12-5 and TRBJ2-1; 7 bases are a match to TRBD2. The DNA for the CDR3 is TGTGCTAGTGGTTCTCCTCGGGGGGACAATGAGCAGTTCTTC. It is translated as CASGSPRGDNEQFF.